The sequence of this TCR beta chain was determined in a study of blood T cell repertoires in COVID-19. Whole-study context: Acute and convalescent COVID-19 specimens originated in the United States, Italy and Spain.

J lost 1 base, V lost 0 bases, and 5 bases had no gene match. The germline V gene encodes CDR1 SGHNT and CDR2 YENEEA. This CDR3 region has 16 residues. Per the authors' pipeline: Nucleated cell counts were estimated from reference gene primer amplification. Clones were read by immunoSEQ multiplex PCR, and TCRdb kept only the in-frame ones, dropping some. V and J calls and clone size are as listed in that table; D and trimming were resolved from the DNA. Here the sample spans over 200,000 clones, about 84% being singletons. All enrollees were about 18 to 95 years old and from 24 US areas. Researchers sorted participants into cohorts using their self-reported clinical history.

This chain uses TRBV11-3 with TRBJ2-7; 8 nucleotides match TRBD2. The TCR originated in a man aged 55 to 70 who had recovered from COVID-19. The sample was PBMCs or T cells enriched from blood (not recorded which). CDR3 in DNA: TGTGCCAGCAGCTTAGATCGTGGCGGGGGGTCCTACGAGCAGTACTTC. Its translation: CASSLDRGGGSYEQYF.